This T cell receptor (beta chain) was documented in a study of cytomegalovirus exposure and HLA in healthy donors. The PCR was carried out with 60 Vbeta primers and 13 Jbeta primers. Profiled with immunoSEQ multiplex PCR; TCRdb holds only in-frame clones, not every one. The sample holds roughly 100,000 clones, around 73% seen once. The CDR3 is 16 residues long. The V gene end was trimmed by 4 bases and the J gene end by 6 bases; junction bases not matched to a gene: 13. The germline V gene has CDR1 SGHDT and CDR2 YYEEEE. This clonotype originated in a young man in good health and CMV-seronegative. The sequencing input was PBMCs. The chain uses TRBV5-6 and TRBJ1-2, with 9 bases matching TRBD1. The DNA of the CDR3 is TGTGCCAGCAGCCAAAGGACAGGGGAAGTCGTCGATGGCTACACCTTC. Translated, it gives CASSQRTGEVVDGYTF. Full variable domain (outside the CDR3, taken from reference TRBV5-6 and TRBJ1-2): DAGVTQSPTHLIKTRGQQVTLRCSPKSGHDTVSWYQQALGQGPQFIFQYYEEEERQRGNFPDRFSGHQFPNYSSELNVNALLLGDSALYLCASSQRTGEVVDGYTFGSGTRLTVV.